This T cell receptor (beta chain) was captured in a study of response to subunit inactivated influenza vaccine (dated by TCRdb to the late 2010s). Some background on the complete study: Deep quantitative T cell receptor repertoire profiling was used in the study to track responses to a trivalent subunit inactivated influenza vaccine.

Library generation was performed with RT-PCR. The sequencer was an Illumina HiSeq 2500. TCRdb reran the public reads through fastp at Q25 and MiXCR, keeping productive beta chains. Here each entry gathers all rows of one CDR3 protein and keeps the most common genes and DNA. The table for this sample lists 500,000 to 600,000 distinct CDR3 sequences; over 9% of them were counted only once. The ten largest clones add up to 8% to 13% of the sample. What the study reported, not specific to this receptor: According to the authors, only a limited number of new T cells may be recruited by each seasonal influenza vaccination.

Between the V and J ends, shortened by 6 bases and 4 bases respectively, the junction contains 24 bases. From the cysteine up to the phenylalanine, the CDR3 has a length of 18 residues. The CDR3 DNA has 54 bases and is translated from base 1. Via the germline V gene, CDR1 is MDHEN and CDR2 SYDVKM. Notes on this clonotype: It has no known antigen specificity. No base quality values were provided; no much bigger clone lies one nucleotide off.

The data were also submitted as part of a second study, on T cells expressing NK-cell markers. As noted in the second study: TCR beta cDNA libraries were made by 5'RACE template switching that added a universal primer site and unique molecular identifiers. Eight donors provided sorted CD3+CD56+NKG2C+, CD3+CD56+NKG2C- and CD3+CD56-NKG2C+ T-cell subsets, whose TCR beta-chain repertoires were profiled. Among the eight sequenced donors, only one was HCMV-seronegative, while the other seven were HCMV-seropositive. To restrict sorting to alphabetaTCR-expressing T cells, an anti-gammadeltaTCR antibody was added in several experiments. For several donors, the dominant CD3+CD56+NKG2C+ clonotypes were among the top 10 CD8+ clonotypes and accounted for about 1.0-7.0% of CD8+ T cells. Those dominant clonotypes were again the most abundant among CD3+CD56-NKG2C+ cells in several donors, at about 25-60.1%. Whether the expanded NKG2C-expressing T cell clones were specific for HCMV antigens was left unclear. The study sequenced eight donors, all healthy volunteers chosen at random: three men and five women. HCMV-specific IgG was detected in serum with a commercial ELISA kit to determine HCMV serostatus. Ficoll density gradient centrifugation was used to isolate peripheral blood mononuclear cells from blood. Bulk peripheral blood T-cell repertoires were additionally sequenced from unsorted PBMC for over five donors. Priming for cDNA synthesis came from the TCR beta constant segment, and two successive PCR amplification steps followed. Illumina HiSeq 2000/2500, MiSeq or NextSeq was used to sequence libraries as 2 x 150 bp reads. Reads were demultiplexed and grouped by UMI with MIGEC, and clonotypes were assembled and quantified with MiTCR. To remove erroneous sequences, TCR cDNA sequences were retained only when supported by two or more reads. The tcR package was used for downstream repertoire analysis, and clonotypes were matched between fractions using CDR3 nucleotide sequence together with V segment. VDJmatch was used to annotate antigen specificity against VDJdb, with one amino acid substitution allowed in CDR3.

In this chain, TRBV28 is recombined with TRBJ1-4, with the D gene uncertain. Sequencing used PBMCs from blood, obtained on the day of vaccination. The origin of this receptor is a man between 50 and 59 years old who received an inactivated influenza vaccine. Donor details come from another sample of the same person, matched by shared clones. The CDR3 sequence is CASRADGEMGWDNEKLFF. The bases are TGTGCCAGCAGAGCGGATGGGGAGATGGGATGGGATAATGAAAAACTGTTTTTT.